The text below deals with one TCR beta chain. Its target is not known. PCR used 60 Vbeta primers and 13 Jbeta primers. The protocol was immunoSEQ multiplex PCR, while the TCRdb copy is restricted to in-frame clones and leaves out a portion. Of 100,000 or so clones in the sample, about two thirds were seen once. The sample is drawn from a study of cytomegalovirus exposure and HLA in healthy donors. Findings and caveats of the study: Among TCR beta chains, those listed as cytomegalovirus-associated numbered around 160. The majority of CMV-associated TCR beta chains were reported as apparently HLA-restricted in a later analysis. Excluded were some V segments that proved indistinguishable, including TRBV6-2 and TRBV6-3.

CDR1 is MNHNY, CDR2 SVGAGI, per germline (reference sequence). The length of the CDR3 is 13 residues. V lost 4 bases, J lost 4 bases, and 10 bases lay in between. What was sequenced was PBMCs. The J gene is TRBJ1-2, the V gene TRBV6-6; maybe TRBD1 (5 bases). This sequence originates from a man aged 45 to 65 in good health and CMV-seronegative. The DNA for the CDR3 is TGTGCCAGCAGTTCGACAGAATCCTATGGCTACACCTTC. The encoded protein is CASSSTESYGYTF.